The rows below give T cell receptor beta chains drawn from one sample of a study of cytomegalovirus exposure and HLA in healthy donors. Data came from immunoSEQ multiplex PCR; TCRdb stores just in-frame clones and leaves some out. This sample has around 150,000 clones, with 70% to 85% found just once. The sequenced material came from PBMCs. Receptor source: a man aged 35 to 55 in good health and CMV-seronegative. The CDR3 runs from the conserved cysteine through the conserved F or W. Fields, in order: J gene, V gene, D gene, CDR3 length, clone size, CDR3 DNA, CDR3 protein. A D gene is named only where the DNA matches it firmly. The size entry is marked missing in some rows and otherwise reads once, few, many or a size class.

j_gene: TRBJ1-5
v_gene: TRBV2
d_gene: .
len: 13
abundance: .
CDR3nt: TGTGCCAGCTCCCGGGAGAGCAATCAGCCCCAGCATTTT
CDR3aa: CASSRESNQPQHF

j_gene: TRBJ1-4
v_gene: TRBV30
d_gene: .
len: 15
abundance: .
CDR3nt: TGTGCCTGGAGTGTAAGGGGGAAAACTAATGAAAAACTGTTTTTT
CDR3aa: CAWSVRGKTNEKLFF

j_gene: TRBJ2-5
v_gene: TRBV19
d_gene: .
len: 15
abundance: .
CDR3nt: TGTGCCAGTAGTATTGGGTCGGGGGGCGGGGAGACCCAGTACTTC
CDR3aa: CASSIGSGGGETQYF

j_gene: TRBJ1-2
v_gene: TRBV7-2
d_gene: .
len: 15
abundance: .
CDR3nt: TGTGCCAGCAGCTTAGAAGACAGACGACTCTATGGCTACACCTTC
CDR3aa: CASSLEDRRLYGYTF

j_gene: TRBJ2-3
v_gene: TRBV30
d_gene: .
len: 16
abundance: .
CDR3nt: TGTGCCTGGAGTCGGCGCGGGACAGCAGACACAGATACGCAGTATTTT
CDR3aa: CAWSRRGTADTDTQYF

j_gene: TRBJ1-5
v_gene: TRBV5-6
d_gene: .
len: 12
abundance: few
CDR3nt: TGTGCCAGCAGCTTGGCCGATCAGCCCCAGCATTTT
CDR3aa: CASSLADQPQHF

j_gene: TRBJ2-3
v_gene: TRBV6-5
d_gene: TRBD1
len: 15
abundance: few
CDR3nt: TGTGCCAGCAGGTCGGGACAGGGGCACACAGATACGCAGTATTTT
CDR3aa: CASRSGQGHTDTQYF

j_gene: TRBJ2-1
v_gene: TRBV7-9
d_gene: TRBD2
len: 15
abundance: few
CDR3nt: TGTGCCAGCACACAACTTAGCGGGGGGCACAATGAGCAGTTCTTC
CDR3aa: CASTQLSGGHNEQFF

j_gene: TRBJ2-5
v_gene: TRBV4-1
d_gene: TRBD2
len: 16
abundance: .
CDR3nt: TGCGCCAGCAGCCAGGGGACTAGCGGGGCTGGGGAGACCCAGTACTTC
CDR3aa: CASSQGTSGAGETQYF

j_gene: TRBJ2-5
v_gene: TRBV27
d_gene: TRBD2
len: 18
abundance: few
CDR3nt: TGTGCCAGCAGTTTATCGTCGTTAGCGGGGGGGCGGATAGAGACCCAGTACTTC
CDR3aa: CASSLSSLAGGRIETQYF

j_gene: TRBJ1-5
v_gene: TRBV21-1
d_gene: .
len: 16
abundance: .
CDR3nt: TGTGCCAGCAGCAAAGTGGGGGACAGGGTATGTCAGCCCCAGCATTTT
CDR3aa: CASSKVGDRVCQPQHF

j_gene: TRBJ2-5
v_gene: TRBV5-1
d_gene: TRBD2
len: 14
abundance: .
CDR3nt: TGCGCCAGCAGAGTTAGCGGGGGGGCGAAGACCCAGTACTTC
CDR3aa: CASRVSGGAKTQYF

j_gene: TRBJ2-7
v_gene: TRBV5-1
d_gene: .
len: 16
abundance: .
CDR3nt: TGCGCCAGCAGCTTGGCAGGTCGGGGGGACAGGTACGAGCAGTACTTC
CDR3aa: CASSLAGRGDRYEQYF

j_gene: TRBJ2-7
v_gene: TRBV5-1
d_gene: .
len: 15
abundance: once
CDR3nt: TGCGCCAGCAGCTTGAGGGTTGGGTTTCAGGGCGAGCAGTACTTC
CDR3aa: CASSLRVGFQGEQYF

j_gene: TRBJ2-7
v_gene: TRBV7-9
d_gene: .
len: 11
abundance: .
CDR3nt: TGTTCCAGCAGCCGCGCCTACGAGCAGTACTTC
CDR3aa: CSSSRAYEQYF

j_gene: TRBJ1-1
v_gene: TRBV11-3
d_gene: .
len: 13
abundance: .
CDR3nt: TGTGCCAGCAGCCACAGGCTCTCGCGGGAAGCTTTCTTT
CDR3aa: CASSHRLSREAFF

j_gene: TRBJ2-5
v_gene: TRBV2
d_gene: TRBD1
len: 13
abundance: .
CDR3nt: TGTGCCAGCACCCGGGACAGGGCCGCTGAGCAGTACTTC
CDR3aa: CASTRDRAAEQYF

j_gene: TRBJ1-5
v_gene: TRBV10-1
d_gene: .
len: 18
abundance: .
CDR3nt: TGCGCCAGCAGTCCCCCCGTGGAGCGACAGTCGAGCGATCAGCCCCAGCATTTT
CDR3aa: CASSPPVERQSSDQPQHF

j_gene: TRBJ2-5
v_gene: TRBV7-2
d_gene: .
len: 11
abundance: .
CDR3nt: TGTGCCAGCAGCTCAGGGGAGACCCAGTACTTC
CDR3aa: CASSSGETQYF

j_gene: TRBJ2-7
v_gene: TRBV5-1
d_gene: TRBD1
len: 13
abundance: .
CDR3nt: TGCGCCAGCAGCGGAGGGACAGGGCGCGAGCAGTACTTC
CDR3aa: CASSGGTGREQYF

j_gene: TRBJ2-3
v_gene: TRBV29-1
d_gene: .
len: 13
abundance: .
CDR3nt: TGCAGCGTTGAAGTGGGGGCCACAGATACGCAGTATTTT
CDR3aa: CSVEVGATDTQYF

j_gene: TRBJ2-3
v_gene: TRBV7-3
d_gene: TRBD2
len: 16
abundance: .
CDR3nt: TGTGCCAGCAGCTCCCAAGCGGGGGGGCCCCCAGATACGCAGTATTTT
CDR3aa: CASSSQAGGPPDTQYF

j_gene: TRBJ1-1
v_gene: TRBV7-2
d_gene: .
len: 14
abundance: .
CDR3nt: TGTGCCAGCAGCTTTTCGTCAGGCTTCACTGAAGCTTTCTTT
CDR3aa: CASSFSSGFTEAFF

j_gene: TRBJ2-1
v_gene: TRBV7-9
d_gene: .
len: 13
abundance: .
CDR3nt: TGTGCTATCCCCAGGGCACTAAGTGGTGAGCAGTTCTTC
CDR3aa: CAIPRALSGEQFF

j_gene: TRBJ2-7
v_gene: TRBV10-3
d_gene: TRBD2
len: 14
abundance: .
CDR3nt: TGTGCCATCAGGCCTAGCGGGGGGGTCTGGGAGCAGTACTTC
CDR3aa: CAIRPSGGVWEQYF

j_gene: TRBJ2-2
v_gene: TRBV5-4
d_gene: .
len: 14
abundance: .
CDR3nt: TGTGCCAGCAGCTTACAGGGAAACACCGGGGAGCTGTTTTTT
CDR3aa: CASSLQGNTGELFF

j_gene: TRBJ1-1
v_gene: TRBV10-3
d_gene: TRBD1
len: 15
abundance: .
CDR3nt: TGTGCCATCAGTGAGCTAGGACAGGGACGGACTGAAGCTTTCTTT
CDR3aa: CAISELGQGRTEAFF

j_gene: TRBJ1-2
v_gene: TRBV6-5
d_gene: .
len: 12
abundance: .
CDR3nt: TGTGCCAGCAGTGGGCCCTCGCGAGGCTACACCTTC
CDR3aa: CASSGPSRGYTF

j_gene: TRBJ2-7
v_gene: TRBV9
d_gene: .
len: 15
abundance: .
CDR3nt: TGTGCCAGCAGCGTAGAGGGGCAGGGGTCCCACGAGCAGTACTTC
CDR3aa: CASSVEGQGSHEQYF

j_gene: TRBJ1-1
v_gene: TRBV15
d_gene: TRBD1
len: 15
abundance: once
CDR3nt: TGTGCCACCAGCCTCCAGTGGGACAGGGCCACTGAAGCTTTCTTT
CDR3aa: CATSLQWDRATEAFF

j_gene: TRBJ2-2
v_gene: TRBV30
d_gene: .
len: 15
abundance: .
CDR3nt: TGTGCCTGGAGTGTACCCGGGGTCTACACCGGGGAGCTGTTTTTT
CDR3aa: CAWSVPGVYTGELFF

j_gene: TRBJ2-1
v_gene: TRBV4-2
d_gene: TRBD2
len: 17
abundance: .
CDR3nt: TGTGCCAGCAGCCAAGAACCGGGGGGGGTCTCCTACAATGAGCAGTTCTTC
CDR3aa: CASSQEPGGVSYNEQFF

j_gene: TRBJ2-7
v_gene: TRBV12-2
d_gene: .
len: 14
abundance: .
CDR3nt: TGTGCAAGTCGCTTTCGGTTGAGCTCCTACGAGCAGTACTTC
CDR3aa: CASRFRLSSYEQYF

j_gene: TRBJ2-7
v_gene: TRBV5-4
d_gene: TRBD1
len: 15
abundance: .
CDR3nt: TGTGCCAGCAGCACTTACAGGGGGACCCGGGGTGAGCAGTACTTC
CDR3aa: CASSTYRGTRGEQYF

j_gene: TRBJ1-6
v_gene: TRBV10-1
d_gene: TRBD1
len: 13
abundance: .
CDR3nt: TGCGCCAGCAAGTCAGGGGGGAATTCACCCCTCCACTTT
CDR3aa: CASKSGGNSPLHF

j_gene: TRBJ1-3
v_gene: TRBV13
d_gene: .
len: 12
abundance: .
CDR3nt: TGTGCCAGCAGCATTTACGGGGACACCATATATTTT
CDR3aa: CASSIYGDTIYF

j_gene: TRBJ1-5
v_gene: TRBV6-5
d_gene: TRBD1
len: 14
abundance: .
CDR3nt: TGTGCCACTTCGACAGGGGGTTTCAATCAGCCCCAGCATTTT
CDR3aa: CATSTGGFNQPQHF

j_gene: TRBJ1-3
v_gene: TRBV9
d_gene: .
len: 15
abundance: .
CDR3nt: TGTGCCAGCAGCGTAGAATCGAGGTTCGGAAACACCATATATTTT
CDR3aa: CASSVESRFGNTIYF

j_gene: TRBJ2-3
v_gene: TRBV6-4
d_gene: TRBD2
len: 16
abundance: .
CDR3nt: TGTGCCAGCAGTGACTTTAGCGGGGGGTCCACAGATACGCAGTATTTT
CDR3aa: CASSDFSGGSTDTQYF

j_gene: TRBJ2-5
v_gene: TRBV5-6
d_gene: TRBD1
len: 19
abundance: .
CDR3nt: TGTGCCAGCAGCTATAACCCTCTTGGACGGACAGGGGTTCGGGAGACCCAGTACTTC
CDR3aa: CASSYNPLGRTGVRETQYF

j_gene: TRBJ2-2
v_gene: TRBV25-1
d_gene: TRBD2
len: 14
abundance: .
CDR3nt: TGTGCCAGCAGTCGCGGGGGGAACACCGGGGAGCTGTTTTTT
CDR3aa: CASSRGGNTGELFF

j_gene: TRBJ2-1
v_gene: TRBV6-5
d_gene: .
len: 13
abundance: .
CDR3nt: TGTGCCAGCAGTTACGGAGCGGACAATGAGCAGTTCTTC
CDR3aa: CASSYGADNEQFF

j_gene: TRBJ1-1
v_gene: TRBV6-1
d_gene: TRBD1
len: 14
abundance: .
CDR3nt: TGTGCCACCCCCCCGGGACAGGCGAACACTGAAGCTTTCTTT
CDR3aa: CATPPGQANTEAFF

j_gene: TRBJ1-5
v_gene: TRBV7-7
d_gene: TRBD1
len: 16
abundance: .
CDR3nt: TGTGCTAGCAGCACCCAGACAGGGGGTAGCAATCAGCCCCAGCATTTT
CDR3aa: CASSTQTGGSNQPQHF

j_gene: TRBJ2-7
v_gene: TRBV6-5
d_gene: .
len: 12
abundance: .
CDR3nt: TGTGCCACCACGGGGGTATTGGGCGAGCAGTACTTC
CDR3aa: CATTGVLGEQYF

j_gene: TRBJ2-7
v_gene: TRBV2
d_gene: .
len: 12
abundance: .
CDR3nt: TGTGCCAGCGTCCGGGAGACCTACGAGCAGTACTTC
CDR3aa: CASVRETYEQYF

j_gene: TRBJ1-1
v_gene: TRBV27
d_gene: .
len: 15
abundance: few
CDR3nt: TGTGCCAGCAGTCCCTTCCATCCGTCGAGCACTGAAGCTTTCTTT
CDR3aa: CASSPFHPSSTEAFF

j_gene: TRBJ2-7
v_gene: TRBV27
d_gene: TRBD1
len: 14
abundance: .
CDR3nt: TGTGCCATCGACAGGGGGCGGAGATCCTACGAGCAGTACTTC
CDR3aa: CAIDRGRRSYEQYF

j_gene: TRBJ2-2
v_gene: TRBV11-2
d_gene: .
len: 11
abundance: .
CDR3nt: TGTGCCAGCAGCCCGGGGGGGGAGCTGTTTTTT
CDR3aa: CASSPGGELFF

j_gene: TRBJ2-3
v_gene: TRBV9
d_gene: .
len: 15
abundance: few
CDR3nt: TGTGCCAGCAGCGTAGGGGGCTTCTTCACAGATACGCAGTATTTT
CDR3aa: CASSVGGFFTDTQYF

j_gene: TRBJ2-1
v_gene: TRBV7-9
d_gene: .
len: 13
abundance: .
CDR3nt: TGTGCCAGCAGCTTCACGGTTAGCCATGAGCAGTTCTTC
CDR3aa: CASSFTVSHEQFF

j_gene: TRBJ1-2
v_gene: TRBV2
d_gene: TRBD1
len: 14
abundance: .
CDR3nt: TGTGCCAGCGGAGGGACAGGCGGGTCTTATGGCTACACCTTC
CDR3aa: CASGGTGGSYGYTF

j_gene: TRBJ2-7
v_gene: TRBV7-2
d_gene: .
len: 12
abundance: .
CDR3nt: TGTGCCAGCAGCTTATCAGATTACGAGCAGTACTTC
CDR3aa: CASSLSDYEQYF

j_gene: TRBJ2-5
v_gene: TRBV7-7
d_gene: TRBD2
len: 15
abundance: .
CDR3nt: TGTGCTAGCAGCAACGGACTAGCTGGGCGCGAGACCCAGTACTTC
CDR3aa: CASSNGLAGRETQYF

j_gene: TRBJ1-6
v_gene: TRBV6-6
d_gene: .
len: 13
abundance: .
CDR3nt: TGTGCCAGCAGTTCAGGGGCTCTTTCACCCCTCCACTTT
CDR3aa: CASSSGALSPLHF

j_gene: TRBJ2-7
v_gene: TRBV6-1
d_gene: .
len: 13
abundance: .
CDR3nt: TGTGCCAGCAGTGAAGCGCTCGGTTACGAGCAGTACTTC
CDR3aa: CASSEALGYEQYF

j_gene: TRBJ2-7
v_gene: TRBV20-1
d_gene: .
len: 11
abundance: once
CDR3nt: TGCAGTGCCGGCGGGGACCGCCCGCAGTACTTC
CDR3aa: CSAGGDRPQYF

j_gene: TRBJ2-5
v_gene: TRBV12-5
d_gene: TRBD2
len: 20
abundance: .
CDR3nt: TGTGCTAGTGGTTTGGTGCCCGGACTAGCGGGGCTAACTACCCAAGAGACCCAGTACTTC
CDR3aa: CASGLVPGLAGLTTQETQYF

j_gene: TRBJ2-5
v_gene: TRBV6-5
d_gene: .
len: 12
abundance: .
CDR3nt: TGTGCCAGCATGGACTTTCAAGAGACCCAGTACTTC
CDR3aa: CASMDFQETQYF